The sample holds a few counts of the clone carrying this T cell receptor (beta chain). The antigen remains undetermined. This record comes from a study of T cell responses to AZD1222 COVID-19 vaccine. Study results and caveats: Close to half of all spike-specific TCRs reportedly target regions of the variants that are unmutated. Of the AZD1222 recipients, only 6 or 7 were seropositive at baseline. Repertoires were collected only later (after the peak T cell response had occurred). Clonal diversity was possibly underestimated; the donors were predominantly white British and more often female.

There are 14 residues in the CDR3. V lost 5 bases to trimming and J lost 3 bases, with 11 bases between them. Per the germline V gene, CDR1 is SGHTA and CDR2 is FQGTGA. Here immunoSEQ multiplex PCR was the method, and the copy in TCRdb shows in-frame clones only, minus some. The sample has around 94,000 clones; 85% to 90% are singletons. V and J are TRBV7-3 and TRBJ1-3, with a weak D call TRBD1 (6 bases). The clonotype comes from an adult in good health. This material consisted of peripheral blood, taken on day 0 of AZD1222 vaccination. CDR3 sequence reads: CASSKTGGGNTIYF. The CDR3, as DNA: TGTGCCAGCAGCAAGACAGGTGGTGGAAACACCATATATTTT.